The T cell receptor beta chain described here comes from a study of blood T cell repertoires in COVID-19. Generated by immunoSEQ multiplex PCR, the TCRdb table keeps only in-frame clones and is missing some. The repertoire consists of tens of thousands of clones, with 85% to 90% occurring once and the leading ten covering about 10%. This CDR3 is 13 amino acids long. Germline V gene data show CDR1 as LNHDA and CDR2 as SQIVND (reference sequence). Trimming cost V 5 bases and J 3 bases, with 8 bases left between them. The TCR was taken from a man younger than 45 with active or convalescent COVID-19. Sequencing was performed on peripheral blood. This chain joins TRBV19 and TRBJ1-5, with D unclear. The CDR3 spells CASSWSPNQPQHF. The CDR3 DNA sequence: TGTGCCAGTAGTTGGAGTCCCAATCAGCCCCAGCATTTT.